This T cell receptor (beta chain) was identified during a study of T cell changes during pregnancy in multiple sclerosis. This CDR3 comprises 13 residues. V was trimmed by 3 bases and J by 10 bases, leaving 12 bases between them. Germline loops: CDR1 SEHNR, CDR2 FQNEAQ (reference sequence). This clone was recorded only once. The method was immunoSEQ multiplex PCR; TCRdb's version includes in-frame clones alone and lacks a portion of them. This sample has 85,000 to 90,000 clones, with approximately 90% found just once. The chain combines TRBV7-9 with TRBJ1-4; TRBD1 might be the D (6 bases). The specimen was peripheral blood, collected in the first trimester of pregnancy. The origin of this receptor is a female donor in good health, enrolled as a control in a pregnancy study. DNA for the CDR3: TGTGCCAGCAGCTTCAGGGGAACGGGAAAACTGTTTTTT. This translates into CASSFRGTGKLFF.